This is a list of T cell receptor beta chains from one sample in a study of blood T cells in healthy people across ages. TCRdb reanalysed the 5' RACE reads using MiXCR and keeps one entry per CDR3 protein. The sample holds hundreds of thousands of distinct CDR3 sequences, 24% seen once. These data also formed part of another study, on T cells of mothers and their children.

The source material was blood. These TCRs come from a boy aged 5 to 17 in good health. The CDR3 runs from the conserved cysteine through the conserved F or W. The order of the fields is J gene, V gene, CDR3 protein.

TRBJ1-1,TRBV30,CAWSAILLNTEAFF
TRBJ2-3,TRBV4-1,CASSQDSGTASTDTQYF
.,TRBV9,CASSVATRETDEQFF
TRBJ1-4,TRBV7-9,CASSLERQGLFF
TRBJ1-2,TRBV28,CASSSGQATGGYTF
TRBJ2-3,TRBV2,CASRQTSGSTDTQYF
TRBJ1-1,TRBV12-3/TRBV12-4,CASRQGIVNTEAFF
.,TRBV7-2,CASSLKRAGIEQYF
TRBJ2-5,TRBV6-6,CASSYEGTVETQYF
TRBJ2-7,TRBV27,CASSHGVSSYEQYF
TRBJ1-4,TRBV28,CASMGYGGHGEKLFF
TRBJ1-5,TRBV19,CASSIVRQPQHF
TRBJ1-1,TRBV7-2,CASSYGPGDEAFF
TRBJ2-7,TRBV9,CASSVGGQAFEQYF
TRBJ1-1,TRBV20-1,CSALDMGTEAFF
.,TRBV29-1,CSVDKGDEQFF
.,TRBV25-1,CASSALTGTGGVYNEQFF
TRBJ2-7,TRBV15,CATSSGTGLSRSSSYEQYF
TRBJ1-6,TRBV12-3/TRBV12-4,CASSLTVPYNSPLHF
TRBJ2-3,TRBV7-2,CASSLLRASDTQYF
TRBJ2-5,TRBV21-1,CASNSNTCAGRTEETQYF
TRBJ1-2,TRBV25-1,CASSESVEGYTF
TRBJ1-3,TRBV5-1,CASSLETQGNTIYF
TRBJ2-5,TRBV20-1,CSARENHPKRGGVPDPETQYF
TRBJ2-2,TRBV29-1,CSVEVQTRNTGELFF
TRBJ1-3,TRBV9,CASSVTGSDTIYF
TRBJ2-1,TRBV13,CASSLAGRPYNEQFF
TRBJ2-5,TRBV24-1,CATSDLSEVGTSGFYNEQSF
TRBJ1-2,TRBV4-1,CASSHQQSDGYTF